Described below is a single T cell receptor (beta chain) sequence and its context. Its antigen is unknown. TCRdb re-called the 5' RACE reads with MiXCR, one entry per CDR3 protein. Altogether about 480,000 distinct CDR3 sequences are present, roughly 15% being singletons, with the ten largest covering approximately 1%. The data belong to a study of CD8 T cells in ankylosing spondylitis. Findings and limits, study-wide: It appeared that ankylosing spondylitis blood was characterized by a TCR beta motif of fewer than ten highly homologous variants.

This clonotype originated in a male donor with ankylosing spondylitis. The sequenced material came from blood, either unsorted or a sorted T cell fraction (not recorded which).

CDR3 nucleotides: TGTGCCAGCAGCACGTGGGGGACACGAGGGGAGCTGTTTTTT. Translation gives CASSTWGTRGELFF. This rearrangement joins TRBV12-3 or TRBV12-4 to TRBJ2-2; D possibly corresponds to TRBD1 (6 bases). Between the trimmed V and J ends, which lost 6 bases and 8 bases, there was a span of 16 bases. The length of the CDR3 is 14 residues.